Listed here are 9 T cell receptor beta chains from one sample, sequenced in a study of prognosis after radiotherapy for stage I lung cancer. Template was genomic DNA; TCR beta CDR3 amplified in two multiplex PCR rounds. Amplification in first-round PCR relied on primers specific to each TRBV and TRBJ gene. Each CDR3 protein is one row after TCRdb ran MiXCR on the multiplex PCR reads. The data hold 25,000 to 35,000 distinct CDR3 sequences, with 40% to 60% observed a single time. Sequences were derived from PBMCs, sampled before or after stereotactic body radiation therapy (not recorded which). Receptors were obtained from a donor of 50 years or more with non-small cell lung cancer.

A remark on this clonotype: Being one base from a much bigger clone, this may be a read error. This chain links TRBV28 with TRBJ2-5; 7 bases map to TRBD1. The CDR3 sequence is 14 residues long. With V trimmed by 5 bases and J by 3 bases, 6 bases remained unmatched. Germline V gene data show CDR1 as MDHEN and CDR2 as SYDVKM. The CDR3 DNA reads TGTGCCAGCAGTAGTACAGGGGCGAAAGAGACCCAGTACTTC. It encodes CASSSTGAKETQYF.

This clonotype was found many times. V gene TRBV12-3 or TRBV12-4 combines with J gene TRBJ2-5; D not resolved. Trimming removed 6 bases from V and 4 bases from J, with 12 bases in between. This CDR3 contains 13 residues. CDR3: CASSLLHRETQYF. The CDR3, as DNA: TGTGCCAGCAGCCTCCTCCACAGAGAGACCCAGTACTTC.

Concerning this clonotype itself: This sequence is one base from a far larger clone and is likely a read error. The chain combines TRBV6-4 with TRBJ2-7; D gene ambiguous. Between the trimmed V and J ends, which lost 7 bases and 7 bases, there was a span of 20 bases. Germline V gene sequence: CDR1 MRHNA, CDR2 SNTAGT. The CDR3 runs to 14 residues. CDR3 residues: CASKQSVPGLEQYF. CDR3 bases: TGTGCCAGCAAGCAGTCAGTGCCGGGCTTGGAGCAGTACTTC.

This clonotype has just a few counts. J is TRBJ2-5 and V is TRBV2; D not certain. Germline lookup yields CDR1 SNHLY and CDR2 FYNNEI. Trimming removed 6 bases from V and 5 bases from J, with 7 bases in between. The CDR3 runs 11 residues. The CDR3 is CASRGSETQYF. The DNA of the CDR3 is TGTGCCAGCAGGGGGTCGGAGACCCAGTACTTC.

The V gene is TRBV5-1, the J gene TRBJ1-1, with TRBD1 matching over 8 bases. The CDR3 spans 15 residues. The germline V gene encodes CDR1 SGHRS and CDR2 YFSETQ. V lost 4 bases and J lost 4; bases outside the gene matches: 9. CDR3 sequence (DNA): TGCGCCAGCAGCGAATGGACAGGGTCGGGCACTGAAGCTTTCTTT. This codes for CASSEWTGSGTEAFF.

CDR3 protein: CALGLAERNSYNEQFF. The CDR3 DNA reads as TGTGCCCTGGGACTAGCGGAGCGAAACTCCTACAATGAGCAGTTCTTC. The rearrangement joins TRBV6-1 to TRBJ2-1; 11 bases are a match to TRBD2. CDR3 size: 16 residues. Germline trimming cut 11 bases from V and 0 bases from J; bases unmatched to any gene: 9. CDR1 MNHNS and CDR2 SASEGT come from the germline V gene.

This clonotype has at least ten counts. The chain joins TRBV2 to TRBJ2-3; tentatively, D is TRBD1 or TRBD2 (6 bases each). CDR1 SNHLY and CDR2 FYNNEI come from the germline V gene. V was pared by 2 bases and J by 2 bases, with 23 bases between. The CDR3 length is 19 residues. CDR3 nucleotides: TGTGCCAGCAGTGAAACCCCGAGGGGGGAGCGGAGATACACAGATACGCAGTATTTT. It yields the protein CASSETPRGERRYTDTQYF.

This clonotype was recorded only once. The rearrangement links TRBV7-8 to TRBJ1-2; TRBD1 agrees at 7 bases. With 6 bases clipped from V and 9 bases from J, the junction kept 10 bases outside the gene matches. The CDR3 spans 13 residues. Germline loops: CDR1 SGHVS, CDR2 FQNEAQ. As DNA, the CDR3 is TGTGCCAGCAGGAATACAGGGGTCGACTGCTACACCTTC. As protein: CASRNTGVDCYTF.

Turning to this clonotype: Possible read error: a much larger clone is one base away. The J gene is TRBJ2-5, the V gene TRBV6-1; no clear D gene. V gave up 6 bases and J gave up 7 bases, with 9 bases separating them. The CDR3 has 11 amino acids. CDR1 and CDR2 (germline): MNHNS, SASEGT. The CDR3 spells CASRRRGTQYF. The DNA for the CDR3 is TGTGCCAGCAGACGCCGAGGGACCCAGTACTTC.